One T cell receptor (beta chain) is described in this entry. It lacks a known antigen. No much larger clone is present one base from it, and per-base qualities are unavailable. The record originates from a study of cytomegalovirus exposure and HLA in healthy donors (dated by TCRdb to about 2017). Regarding the study in general: The 550 to 750 repertoires of the first cohort and the roughly 110 validation repertoires were produced on the same platform, according to a later analysis. The study was designed to test whether signatures of past pathogen exposure could be identified by cataloging public T cell receptors. A separate validation cohort of about 110 different subjects was used in addition to the approximately 640-subject first cohort. To predict cytomegalovirus infection status, the study brought together high-throughput TCR immunosequencing, statistical association of individual TCRs with disease status, and machine learning. Broad study findings and their caveats: While some public TCRs were present in many individuals, most TCR sequences turned up only very rarely across donors. The classifier was reported to diagnose cytomegalovirus status with high specificity and sensitivity in both the original and validation cohorts. The validation cohort had no HLA typing available for a later analysis, so co-occurrence within that cohort was assessed over all 130 or so repertoires. A few of the identified cytomegalovirus-associated TCR beta chains were confirmed in vitro to be specific for cytomegalovirus antigens. Of the cluster scores, about 94% were above 0 in a later analysis, which found that TCRs clustered in the first cohort also tended to co-occur in the 90 to 150 validation repertoires. The authors suggested that the approach could potentially be generalized to other disease states and immunological phenotypes. The study gave a list of about 160 TCR beta chains associated with cytomegalovirus.

The donors were included in the validation cohort of 120 subjects, a group kept apart from the roughly 700-subject first cohort. Library prep was done by the immunoSEQ multiplex PCR assay. The study's processing was this. A statistical classification framework was developed to diagnose cytomegalovirus status using the catalog of TCR beta chain sequences. Not all clones reach the TCRdb copy of this immuneACCESS table, which keeps in-frame sequences only. Checked studies attribute under half of the gap to unresolved V genes and leave the rest unexplained. The V and J calls and the clone size are those of that table, but D and trimming were determined from the DNA. Recorded for this sample are under 100,000 clones; around 96% of them occurred a single time. Of the sample, around 0.78% falls within the top ten clones. What was sequenced was PBMCs. The receptor's source is a man younger than 35 in good health and CMV-seronegative.

CDR3 reads: CASSKLGTAYEQYF. The bases are TGTGCCAGCAGCAAACTCGGGACAGCGTACGAGCAGTACTTC. The chain employs TRBV6-5 and TRBJ2-7; TRBD1 matches 7 bases in the middle. V has 6 bases trimmed and J has 4 bases trimmed; junction bases matching no gene number 9. CDR1 and CDR2, per the germline V gene, are MNHEY and SVGAGI. The CDR3, cysteine through phenylalanine, is 14 amino acids long. Of all the DNA, just the CDR3 is kept, 42 bases in frame from base 1.